This T cell receptor (beta chain) was profiled in a study of memory CD4+ T cells and cytomegalovirus serostatus. Study-wide background: Healthy Belgian adult donors included about 10 CMV-positive and some 23 CMV-negative people.

Overall study findings and caveats: Suggested: most of the CMV-linked TCR signature lies in CD4+ memory cells.

Clones were read by immunoSEQ multiplex PCR, and TCRdb kept only the in-frame ones, dropping some. The sample lists 60,000 to 75,000 clones; around 80% were seen once. CDR3 length equals 15 residues. Deletions cut 3 bases from V and 4 bases from J, with 12 bases between. Germline assignment: CDR1 SGHTA and CDR2 FQGNSA. The sort gate was single viable CD3+CD4+CD8-CD45RO+ cells for memory CD4+ T cells. Serum IgG to CMV pp150, pp28, p38 and p52 defined serostatus. CD4+ T cells were isolated by positive magnetic selection. For this clone: Antigen unknown.

This TCR was sampled from an adult in good health and CMV-seronegative. Some clones in this sample may be carry-over from other donors' samples. What was sequenced was memory CD4+ T cells from blood. The chain carries TRBV7-2 and TRBJ1-4; maybe TRBD1 (5 bases). CDR3: CASSFSLGVNEKLFF. The CDR3 DNA is TGTGCCAGCAGCTTCTCGCTGGGGGTTAATGAAAAACTGTTTTTT.